What follows describes a single T cell receptor (beta chain). Germline assignment: CDR1 SEHNR and CDR2 FQNEAQ (reference sequence). The CDR3 sequence is 13 residues long. V gave up 4 bases and J gave up 4 bases, with 10 bases separating them. This entry is derived from a study of CD8+ T cells in alopecia areata. As the sequencing template, cDNA was produced by extracting RNA and reverse transcribing it. The repertoire was sequenced with immunoSEQ multiplex PCR; TCRdb's copy has only in-frame clones and lacks some. This table holds around 35,000 clones, 55% found once. The V and J genes are TRBV7-9 and TRBJ2-5; D call uncertain. This TCR was sampled from a human donor with alopecia areata. Sequenced input: NKG2D-high CD8+ T cells sorted from blood. CDR3 loop: CASSSGHRETQYF. In DNA form, the CDR3 reads TGTGCCAGCAGCTCGGGCCACCGAGAGACCCAGTACTTC.